The subject of this entry is one TCR beta chain. Its antigen is not yet known. Base qualities are missing; no much larger clone stands one base away. The cohort was made up of approximately 670 healthy bone marrow donors. Cohort members were all nominally healthy when sampled, although unrecorded immune exposures were likely present. The donor was CMV seronegative and belonged to the group of roughly 330 seronegative cohort members. Every donor gave a peripheral blood sample, and the peripheral blood mononuclear cells from that sample were used for TCR beta sequencing. Genomic DNA was extracted from the blood cell samples with the Qiagen DNeasy Blood Extraction Kit. Library construction relied on the immunoSEQ multiplex PCR assay. A mixture of 60 forward primers for TCR Vbeta segments and 13 reverse primers for TCR Jbeta segments was used in the multiplex PCR. The CDR3 region of rearranged TCR beta genes was amplified from genomic DNA by a multiplex PCR assay. The amplified TCR beta libraries were sequenced on the Illumina HiSeq System as 87-base-pair reads. On the authors' methods: In a later analysis, around 80 million unique TCR beta chains were counted across the 666 repertoires, and about 9.9 million of these chains were shared by at least two donors. To remove PCR and sequencing errors, raw reads were error-corrected and collapsed into unique sequences using a nearest-neighbor algorithm that merged closely related sequences. CDR3 sequences were aligned to IMGT reference sequences to assign V, D and J gene segments. For a sequence to be retained, a match of at least six nucleotides was required to both a V gene segment and a J gene segment. A rearrangement counted as productive if the CDR3 had no stop codons and remained in frame with V and J, and every other rearrangement counted as non-productive. Following IMGT convention, CDR3 was defined as the stretch from the second conserved V-encoded cysteine to the conserved J-encoded phenylalanine. The earlier analysis of about 500 of the donors excluded sequences that lacked an unambiguous match to a single V gene segment. An earlier analysis of some 610 of the donors called V segments functional above 56.7% productive rearrangements and segregating when the between-donor standard deviation exceeded 5%. To diagnose cytomegalovirus status from the catalog of TCR beta chain sequences, a statistical classification framework was built. V and J gene assignment, in a later analysis, came from comparing TCR nucleotide sequences with IMGT/GENE-DB human TR gene sequences. A later analysis assigned CDR3 sequences and most-parsimonious VDJ recombination scenarios with the TCRdist pipeline. A later analysis defined each TCR beta chain by its CDR3 amino acid sequence plus V-gene family, and excluded reads lacking a unique V-gene family. To address suspected cross-contamination and a sequencing artifact, a later analysis removed 450 to 700 highly shared, low-generation-probability nucleotide sequences. In a later analysis, a clonal expansion index was calculated for each public chain from normalized within-repertoire ranks of inferred template counts. In a later analysis, generation probabilities were computed using a VDJ recombination model fitted to out-of-frame rearrangements, and the results were checked against IGoR. A later analysis scored TCR-TCR, TCR-HLA and TCR-CMV co-occurrence with hypergeometric tests, applying a repertoire-size bias correction to TCR pairs. In a later analysis, false discovery rates were estimated by permuting HLA or CMV assignments 20 times. In a later analysis, co-occurring TCRs were grouped using DBSCAN, and TCRdist sequence similarity was added for clustering within HLA-allele-positive subsets. Co-occurrence clustering excluded repertoires with fewer than 30,000 or more than 120,000 public chains, plus five with anomalous nucleotide sharing. Here the immuneACCESS table is served through TCRdb, limited to in-frame sequences with V and J called. Missing clones are a known gap in these copies; in checked studies unresolved V genes cover under half, and the rest lacks a known reason. V, J and clone size are those of that table, while D and trimming were read from the DNA. The sample table holds 110,000 to 150,000 clones, of which 80% were seen once. Clones ranked in the top ten supply approximately 4.1% of the sample.

These data belong to a study of cytomegalovirus exposure and HLA in healthy donors (dated by TCRdb to 2016 to 2017). Study-level background: An earlier analysis of roughly 630 of the donors reported 250 to 350 Gb of sequence data and 117 million unique TCR beta sequences from around 200 million T cells. An early release covering over 500 HLA-typed donors comprised roughly 300 gigabases of sequencing data and tens of millions of unique TCR sequences. Of the 398 genotyped donors, 81% fell in the genetic ancestry cluster associated with self-reported Caucasian donors. The study aimed to test whether signatures of past pathogen exposure could be identified by cataloging public T cell receptors. Using immunosequencing, the study profiled T cell repertoires from around 670 subjects and related those repertoires to cytomegalovirus serostatus. A separate validation cohort of roughly 130 different subjects was used in addition to the approximately 610-subject first cohort. To predict cytomegalovirus infection status, the study brought together high-throughput TCR immunosequencing, statistical association of individual TCRs with disease status, and machine learning. A later analysis re-examined previously published TCR beta repertoires from about 670 donors and added high-resolution HLA genotyping to investigate patterns of TCR occurrence. The later analysis used no new phenotypic data to find candidate immune exposures, relying instead on TCR beta sequences and their occurrence across donors. In an earlier analysis of 587 of the donors, high-throughput TCR beta sequencing was used to judge whether each TCR beta V gene segment behaved as functional or pseudogenic. Alongside the repertoire data, information on donor age, sex, ethnicity and CMV serostatus was compiled. In a later genetic analysis, genome-wide SNP genotypes for about 60% of the 666 donors were used, and that subset was treated as a discovery cohort. All discovery cohort repertoires had been generated using a single sequencing platform. Class I and class II HLA loci were covered by the typing at four-digit resolution. Typing coverage differed by locus: A, B, C, DRB1 and DQB1 were typed in roughly 629-630 donors, DQA1 in approximately 520, DPA1 in some 600, and DPB1 in 450 to 480. Because of strong linkage in the cohort, five DR-DQ haplotypes were treated as single units for association and clustering. Across approximately 400 genotyped donors of the cohort, an average of about 240,000 unique TCR beta nucleotide sequences per donor were sequenced, and roughly a sixth of those sequences were non-productive. The paper as a whole reports these results and caveats: In a later analysis, around 15,000 TCR beta sequences were associated with specific HLA alleles at a false discovery rate of 0.05. An association between a missense DCLRE1C variant and V-gene and J-gene trimming of TCR beta chains was found in a later genetic analysis and replicated in an independent cohort. Linkage disequilibrium might explain the correlated functional status among segregating V segments, but an unknown experimental factor could not be excluded. Sequencing depth was assumed to be roughly uniform across donors in the presence/absence analyses, though that assumption may not hold. According to the authors, the approach could potentially be generalized to other disease states and immunological phenotypes. Assigning TCR associations to individual alleles was difficult when HLA alleles, especially DR and DQ, strongly co-occurred. The earlier analysis of nearly 600 of the donors excluded 15 to 20 rarely observed V segments, including chromosome 9 orphons, because counts were too low. According to a later analysis, parvovirus B19, influenza, CMV and Epstein-Barr virus appeared linked to several top co-occurrence clusters. Cytomegalovirus status was reported to be diagnosed by the classifier with high specificity and sensitivity in both the original and validation cohorts. In vitro tests confirmed that a few of the cytomegalovirus-associated TCR beta chains recognize cytomegalovirus antigens. While some public TCRs were present in many individuals, most TCR sequences turned up only very rarely across donors. Because HLA typing was unavailable for some donors at each locus, only the typed subset was used in association tests. An earlier analysis of some 590 of the donors showed that most TCR beta V segments appeared in productive rearrangements either about 90% or about 30% of the time, which broadly matched IMGT annotations. A cluster of highly shared sequence variants was judged likely to be a technical artifact of the sequencing pipeline. In a later genetic analysis, fewer N-insertions in productive TCRs were reported among donors in an Asian-associated ancestry cluster than the roughly 700-donor mean. A further reported finding was that TCR beta sequences accurately predicted the HLA-A and HLA-B alleles for most subjects in the first cohort. The only immune exposure information available for the cohort was CMV serostatus. The study listed 164 TCR beta chains as associated with cytomegalovirus. In a later analysis, HLA-associated TCR beta chains were found to be more clonally expanded and to have lower generation probabilities than equally common non-associated chains. In this cohort, only TCR beta chains were sequenced, and detectable features were limited by the absence of alpha or paired-chain data. A later analysis found that TCR association rates varied across HLA loci, with DRB1 alleles showing the most associated TCRs and HLA-C alleles the fewest. In a later analysis, most CMV-associated TCR beta chains were found to appear HLA-restricted, with HLA associations seemingly driven largely by CMV exposure.

The sequenced material came from PBMCs. The receptor was isolated from a man aged 35-49 years in good health and CMV-seronegative.

At the DNA level, the sequence is TGTGCCAGCAGCTTGGAGCAGGGGGCGGGTACCGGGGAGCTGTTTTTT. The translation is CASSLEQGAGTGELFF. In this chain, TRBV5-4 is recombined with TRBJ2-2, with TRBD1 identical over 8 junction bases. Looking up the germline V gene (reference sequence) yields CDR1 SGHNT and CDR2 YYREEE. Germline trimming amounts to 0 bases on V and 5 bases on J, with 6 as the count of junction bases outside the gene matches. Including cysteine and phenylalanine, the CDR3 has 16 amino acids. The retained sequence is limited to the CDR3, 48 bases, with the frame set at the first base.